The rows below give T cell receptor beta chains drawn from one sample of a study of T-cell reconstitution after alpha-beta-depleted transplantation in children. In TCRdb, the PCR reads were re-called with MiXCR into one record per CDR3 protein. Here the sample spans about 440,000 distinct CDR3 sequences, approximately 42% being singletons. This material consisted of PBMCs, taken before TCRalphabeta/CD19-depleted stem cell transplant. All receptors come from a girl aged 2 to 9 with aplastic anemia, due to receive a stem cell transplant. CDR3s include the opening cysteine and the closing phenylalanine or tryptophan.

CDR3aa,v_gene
CASRETGGSYNEQFF,TRBV12-3/TRBV12-4
CSARDREGDIIETQYF,TRBV20-1
CASSLPGPTLYEQYF,TRBV28
CASSYSRPGADEQYF,TRBV6-5
CATSDMGGPVRNEQFF,TRBV24-1
CSARRSDSYNEQFF,TRBV20-1
CSARESRTGVGTQYF,TRBV20-1
CASGGNIYEQYF,TRBV2
CASSDGARNEQFF,TRBV7-7
CSATSRPSETQYF,TRBV20-1
CATSNAGGAYNEQFF,TRBV15
CASSFGGESTDTQYF,TRBV13
CVTGASGTDTQYF,TRBV5-1
CASSRIAQGGKETQYF,TRBV7-9
CSARDLHGRLAGANVLTF,TRBV20-1
CASSFGTEETQYF,TRBV5-6
CASRQGVNTEAFF,TRBV15
CSAGRPRGDEQYF,TRBV20-1
CSAREGTGARNEKLFF,TRBV20-1
CASSPRGVNYGYTF,TRBV5-1
CSAGAGNPETQYF,TRBV29-1
CSAHNQGAGGNQPQHF,TRBV20-1
CSVEDLPSGRSIFDEQFF,TRBV29-1
CASSPTNSGLETQYF,TRBV11-2
CSARSGSYEQYF,TRBV20-1
CSVDRGGLSTDTQYF,TRBV29-1
CSARVRERSDTQYF,TRBV29-1
CSARDLIRQRQETQYF,TRBV20-1
CALSGAGDTQYF,TRBV11-2
CASSYGLATNTGELFF,TRBV7-2
CASSSSGTGFTEAFF,TRBV6-5
CASSFGVEYNGYTF,TRBV12-3/TRBV12-4
CASSLGTGKGATIGGYTF,TRBV5-5
CASSVRGVRASGANVLTF,TRBV9
CSARGDSKGNPYEQYF,TRBV20-1
CSAIDGLRDRYNEQFF,TRBV20-1